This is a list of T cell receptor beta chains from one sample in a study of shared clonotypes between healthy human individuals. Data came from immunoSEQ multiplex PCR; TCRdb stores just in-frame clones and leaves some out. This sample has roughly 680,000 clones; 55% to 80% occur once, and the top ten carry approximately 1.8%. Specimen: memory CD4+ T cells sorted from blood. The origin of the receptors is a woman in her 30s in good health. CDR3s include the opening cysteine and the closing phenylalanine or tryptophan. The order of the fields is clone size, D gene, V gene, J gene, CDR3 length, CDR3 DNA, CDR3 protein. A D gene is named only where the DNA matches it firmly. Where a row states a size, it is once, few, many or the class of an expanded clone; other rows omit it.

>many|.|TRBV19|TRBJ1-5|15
TGTGCCAGTAGTATAGGCGGTCTCGGCAATCAGCCCCAGCATTTT
CASSIGGLGNQPQHF
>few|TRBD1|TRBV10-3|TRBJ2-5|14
TGTGCCATCAGTAGCGCAGGGGGTATCGAGACCCAGTACTTC
CAISSAGGIETQYF
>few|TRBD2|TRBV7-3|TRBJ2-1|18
TGTGCCAGCAGCTCCGGGACTAGCGGGAGTTGGGGCTACAATGAGCAGTTCTTC
CASSSGTSGSWGYNEQFF
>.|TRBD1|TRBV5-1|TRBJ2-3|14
TGCGCCAGCAGCCTGGACAGGGCAACAGATACGCAGTATTTT
CASSLDRATDTQYF
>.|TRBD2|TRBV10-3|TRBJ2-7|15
TGTGCCATCAGGGACTCTAGCGGGACCCCCTACGAGCAGTACTTC
CAIRDSSGTPYEQYF
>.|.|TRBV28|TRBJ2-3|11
TGTGCCAGCAGCGGAGCGGGCGGGCCATATTTT
CASSGAGGPYF
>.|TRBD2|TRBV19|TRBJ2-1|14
TGTGCCAGTAGTTTGCCGACTAGCGGCTTTGAGCAGTTCTTC
CASSLPTSGFEQFF
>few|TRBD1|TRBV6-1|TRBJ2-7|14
TGTGCCAGCCTAAAACAGGGGTCCCAATACGAGCAGTACTTC
CASLKQGSQYEQYF
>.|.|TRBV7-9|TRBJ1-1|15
TGTGCCAGCAGCTTATGGGCGCAGGGGAACACTGAAGCTTTCTTT
CASSLWAQGNTEAFF
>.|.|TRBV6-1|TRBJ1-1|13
TGTGCCAGCAGTGCCGACACCAGACCTGAAGCTTTCTTT
CASSADTRPEAFF
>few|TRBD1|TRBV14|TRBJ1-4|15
TGTGCCAGCAGCCAATTAGGGACAGGGGATGAAAAACTGTTTTTT
CASSQLGTGDEKLFF
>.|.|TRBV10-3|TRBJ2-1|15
TGTGCCATCAGTGAGCAAAGGGCGGCCTACAATGAGCAGTTCTTC
CAISEQRAAYNEQFF
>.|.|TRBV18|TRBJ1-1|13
TGTGCCAGCTCAGCCCATGGGAACACTGAAGCTTTCTTT
CASSAHGNTEAFF
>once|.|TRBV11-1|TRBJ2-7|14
TGTGCCAGCAGCGCCCTCCCGGGCCCCTACGAGCAGTACTTC
CASSALPGPYEQYF
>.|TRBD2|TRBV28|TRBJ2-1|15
TGTGCCAGCAGTTCCGAGACTAGCGATTACAATGAGCAGTTCTTC
CASSSETSDYNEQFF
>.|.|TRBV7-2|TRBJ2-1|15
TGTGCCAGCAGCTTATCCCGGGGGCCCTACAATGAGCAGTTCTTC
CASSLSRGPYNEQFF
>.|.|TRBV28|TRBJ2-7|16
TGTGCCAGCAGTTTAGGGTCCAGACAGGTCATCTACGAGCAGTACTTC
CASSLGSRQVIYEQYF
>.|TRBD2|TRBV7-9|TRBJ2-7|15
TGTGCCAGCAGCTTTAGTCTAGCGGGAGGATACGAGCAGTACTTC
CASSFSLAGGYEQYF
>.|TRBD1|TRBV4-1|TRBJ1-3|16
TGCGCCAGCAGCCAACCAGGACAGGGCTCTGGAAACACCATATATTTT
CASSQPGQGSGNTIYF
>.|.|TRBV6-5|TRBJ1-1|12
TGTGCCAGCAGCGAAGTTCGCACTGAAGCTTTCTTT
CASSEVRTEAFF
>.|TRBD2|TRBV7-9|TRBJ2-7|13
TGTGCAGCCGGGCGGGAGGGCCGCAACGAGCAGTACTTC
CAAGREGRNEQYF
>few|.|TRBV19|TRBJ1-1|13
TGTGCCGCCCAAAAGACGGTTAACACTGAAGCTTTCTTT
CAAQKTVNTEAFF
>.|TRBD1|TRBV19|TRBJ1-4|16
TGTGCCAGTATTCCGAGGACAGGCCGGGCTAATGAAAAACTGTTTTTT
CASIPRTGRANEKLFF
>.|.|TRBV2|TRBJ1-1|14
TGTGCCAGCAGTGAAGCGGCAGGGGTAGGTGAAGCTTTCTTT
CASSEAAGVGEAFF
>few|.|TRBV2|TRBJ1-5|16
TGTGCCAGCAGTTCGAGGGGGGGGTATAGCAATCAGCCCCAGCATTTT
CASSSRGGYSNQPQHF
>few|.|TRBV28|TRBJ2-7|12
TGTGCCAGCAGTTTACGGGTCCGGGAGCAGTACTTC
CASSLRVREQYF
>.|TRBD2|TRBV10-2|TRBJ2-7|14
TGCGCCAGCAGTGAGTCAGCGGGAGGGCTCGAGCAGTACTTC
CASSESAGGLEQYF
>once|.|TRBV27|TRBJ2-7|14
TGTGCCACCCAACTAGTCCAGGCTCACAACGAGCAGTACTTC
CATQLVQAHNEQYF
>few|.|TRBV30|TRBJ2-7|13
TGTGCCTACCGACAGACAAGCTCCTACGAGCAGTACTTC
CAYRQTSSYEQYF
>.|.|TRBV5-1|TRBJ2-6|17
TGCGCCAGCAGCGATGACCGGAGAAGCTCTGGGGCCAACGTCCTGACTTTC
CASSDDRRSSGANVLTF
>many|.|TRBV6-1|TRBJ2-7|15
TGTGCCAGCAGTGAAATCATGGAAGGGAGCCACGAGCAGTACTTC
CASSEIMEGSHEQYF
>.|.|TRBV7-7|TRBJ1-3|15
TGTGCCAGCAGCTCAAGGGCCATCTCTGGAAACACCATATATTTT
CASSSRAISGNTIYF
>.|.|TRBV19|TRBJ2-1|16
TGTGCCACCCTAGGGGGGGAGAGGGGTCTCTACAATGAGCAGTTCTTC
CATLGGERGLYNEQFF
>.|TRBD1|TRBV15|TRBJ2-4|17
TGTGCCACCAGCAGAGAAACCGGGACAGGGAGAAAAAACATTCAGTACTTC
CATSRETGTGRKNIQYF
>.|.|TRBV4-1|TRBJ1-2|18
TGCGCCAGCAGCCAAACTATGGCCAGGGTCCGTGGGGACTATGGCTACACCTTC
CASSQTMARVRGDYGYTF
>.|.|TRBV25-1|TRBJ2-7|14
TGTGCCAGCAGCAACACGGGGCGGACCTACGAGCAGTACTTC
CASSNTGRTYEQYF
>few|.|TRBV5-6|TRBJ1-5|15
TGTGCCAGCAGCTTCTCGGGTGGCGGCAATCAGCCCCAGCATTTT
CASSFSGGGNQPQHF
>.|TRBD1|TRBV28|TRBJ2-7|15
TGTGCCAGCAGGCCCTACTGGGACAGGGGTCGCGAGCAGTACTTC
CASRPYWDRGREQYF
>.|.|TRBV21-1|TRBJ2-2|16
TGTGCCAGCAGCAAAGGGACTAGTATTAACACCGGGGAGCTGTTTTTT
CASSKGTSINTGELFF
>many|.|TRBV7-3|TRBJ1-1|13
TGTGCCAGCTCGGTTCAAAGGGACACTGAAGCTTTCTTT
CASSVQRDTEAFF
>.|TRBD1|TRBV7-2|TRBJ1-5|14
TGTGCCAGCAGCCTCCGGACAGGGCGTCAGCCCCAGCATTTT
CASSLRTGRQPQHF